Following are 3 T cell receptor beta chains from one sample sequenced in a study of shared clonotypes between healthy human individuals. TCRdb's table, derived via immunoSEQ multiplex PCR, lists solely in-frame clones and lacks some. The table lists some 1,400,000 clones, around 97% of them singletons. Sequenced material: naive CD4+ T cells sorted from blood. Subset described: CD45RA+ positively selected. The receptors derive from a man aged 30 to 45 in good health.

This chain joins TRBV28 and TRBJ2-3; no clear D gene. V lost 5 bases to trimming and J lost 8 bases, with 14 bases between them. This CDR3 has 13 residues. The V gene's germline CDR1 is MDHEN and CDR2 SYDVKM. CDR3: CASSPLTAATQYF. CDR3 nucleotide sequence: TGTGCCAGCAGTCCCCTTACTGCAGCTACGCAGTATTTT.

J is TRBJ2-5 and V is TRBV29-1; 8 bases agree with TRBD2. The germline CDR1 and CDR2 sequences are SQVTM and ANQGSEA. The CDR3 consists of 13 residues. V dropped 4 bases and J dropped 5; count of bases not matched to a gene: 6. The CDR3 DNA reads TGCAGCGTTGGAGAAAGCGGGAGTGAGACCCAGTACTTC. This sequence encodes CSVGESGSETQYF.

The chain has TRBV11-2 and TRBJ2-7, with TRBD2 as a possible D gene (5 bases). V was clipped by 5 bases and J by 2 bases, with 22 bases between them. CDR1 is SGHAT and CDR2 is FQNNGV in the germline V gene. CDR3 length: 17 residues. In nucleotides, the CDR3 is TGTGCCAGCAGCGGATCAGAGCGGTACCAGCCTCCCTACGAGCAGTACTTC. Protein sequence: CASSGSERYQPPYEQYF.